The subject of this entry is one T cell receptor beta chain. This receptor's antigen is unknown. The junction departs from the called germline gene at one end, perhaps through a read error. Donors were patients with localized lung adenocarcinoma, a subtype of non-small cell lung cancer. These samples came from the margins of localized lung adenocarcinomas. For TCR repertoire analysis, CD4+ T cells from tumor tissue were profiled separately from CD8+ T cells. This entry belongs to a study of CD4 and CD8 cells across lung adenocarcinoma regions (dated by TCRdb to 2016 to 2019). Regarding the study in general: Intratumor heterogeneity of the T cell receptor repertoire was examined by comparing tumor centers with tumor margins.

The library came from PCR. Sequencing instrument: HiSeq X Ten. The public sequencing data were trimmed at Q25 with fastp and processed into clonotypes with MiXCR by TCRdb, which kept only in-frame beta chains. For every CDR3 protein sequence, its rows merge into one entry that carries the most common genes and DNA. Present in this sample are around 5,500 distinct CDR3 sequences, approximately 50% of which were seen just once. 15% to 20% of the sample belongs to the ten largest clones. From cysteine to phenylalanine, the CDR3 is 15 amino acids long. Just CDR3 DNA is preserved here, 45 bases in frame from base 1. The germline V gene encodes CDR1 MRHNA and CDR2 SNTAGT.

The chain uses TRBV6-4 and TRBJ2-3, with TRBD2 tentatively as D gene (5 bases match). This TCR came from a male donor with lung adenocarcinoma. The CD4 and CD8 labels of this study may be unreliable. Sequenced material: CD4+ T cells from the margin of a lung tumor. The cell subset or site label for this specimen denotes: tumor margin region. The CDR3 has the sequence CVSGLQSVSTDTQYF. The DNA is as follows: TGTGTCAGCGGACTCCAGTCCGTGAGCACAGATACGCAGTATTTT.